This is a list of T cell receptor beta chains from one sample in a study of blood T cell repertoires in COVID-19. Here immunoSEQ multiplex PCR was the method, and the copy in TCRdb shows in-frame clones only, minus some. The table includes 250,000 to 350,000 clones, around four fifths detected once. The sequencing input was peripheral blood. These receptor sequences come from a woman in her fifties or sixties with active or convalescent COVID-19. Each CDR3 is given with its conserved first and last residue. The order of the fields is D gene, V gene, clone size, J gene, CDR3 DNA, CDR3 protein. D genes are given only for firm matches. Clone size appears in some rows only: once, few, many, or a class for an expanded clone.

>.|TRBV2|once|TRBJ1-4
TGTGCCAGCAGTCGTCCGGCTAATGAAAAACTGTTTTTT
CASSRPANEKLFF
>.|TRBV5-1|.|TRBJ2-1
TGCGCCAGCACCAACGGGGGTATGAGCTACAATGAGCAGTTCTTC
CASTNGGMSYNEQFF
>.|TRBV9|.|TRBJ1-3
TGTGCCAGCAGAGCTGGGGGGGCCTCTGGAAACACCATATATTTT
CASRAGGASGNTIYF
>TRBD2|TRBV7-3|.|TRBJ2-1
TGTGCCAGCAGCTCCACTAGCGGTTACAATGAGCAGTTCTTC
CASSSTSGYNEQFF
>TRBD1|TRBV19|.|TRBJ1-2
TGTGCCAGTAGTTCGACAGGGCACAGCAACTATGGCTACACCTTC
CASSSTGHSNYGYTF
>TRBD2|TRBV25-1|.|TRBJ2-3
TGTGCCAGCAGTGAGGTTGGGCGGGGACTAGCCACAGATACGCAGTATTTT
CASSEVGRGLATDTQYF
>TRBD1|TRBV27|.|TRBJ2-1
TGTGCCAGCAGTTTAGTCGACAGGGTGGGCAATGAGCAGTTCTTC
CASSLVDRVGNEQFF
>.|TRBV6-5|few|TRBJ2-1
TGTGCCAGCAACCAAGGGGGTAGCGATGAGCAGTTCTTC
CASNQGGSDEQFF
>.|TRBV9|once|TRBJ1-6
TGTGCCAGCAGCGTAGGGGGGGGGACAAATTCACCCCTCCACTTT
CASSVGGGTNSPLHF
>TRBD2|TRBV3-1/TRBV3-2|.|TRBJ2-1
TGTGCCAGCAGCCAAGAAGTGCTAGCGGGTAATGAGCAGTTCTTC
CASSQEVLAGNEQFF
>TRBD2|TRBV4-1|.|TRBJ2-1
TGCGCCAGCAGCCCGACTAGCGGGCGCTCCTACAATGAGCAGTTCTTC
CASSPTSGRSYNEQFF
>TRBD2|TRBV18|.|TRBJ2-7
TGTGCCAGCTCACTGCGGGGGGGACAGAGCTCCTACGAGCAGTACTTC
CASSLRGGQSSYEQYF
>.|TRBV4-2|.|TRBJ2-2
TGTGCCAGCAGCCAACGACTCCGCACCGGGGAGCTGTTTTTT
CASSQRLRTGELFF
>.|TRBV2|once|TRBJ2-2
TGTGCCAGCAGCCTTTCGGGAGCGGAGCTGTTTTTT
CASSLSGAELFF
>.|TRBV3-1/TRBV3-2|once|TRBJ1-1
TGTGCCAGCAGCCAAGGAGCAGGTAACACTGAAGCTTTCTTT
CASSQGAGNTEAFF
>.|TRBV15|.|TRBJ1-5
TGTGCCACCAGCAGGGACAAGGGGCAGCCCCAGCATTTT
CATSRDKGQPQHF
>TRBD1|TRBV7-8|.|TRBJ2-2
TGTGCCAGCAGCTTAGCGTACCGGGACAGGGGGCCCTACACCGGGGAGCTGTTTTTT
CASSLAYRDRGPYTGELFF
>.|TRBV4-1|few|TRBJ1-5
TGCGCCAGCAGCTCACCGGGACAACCGAGGCCCCAGCATTTT
CASSSPGQPRPQHF